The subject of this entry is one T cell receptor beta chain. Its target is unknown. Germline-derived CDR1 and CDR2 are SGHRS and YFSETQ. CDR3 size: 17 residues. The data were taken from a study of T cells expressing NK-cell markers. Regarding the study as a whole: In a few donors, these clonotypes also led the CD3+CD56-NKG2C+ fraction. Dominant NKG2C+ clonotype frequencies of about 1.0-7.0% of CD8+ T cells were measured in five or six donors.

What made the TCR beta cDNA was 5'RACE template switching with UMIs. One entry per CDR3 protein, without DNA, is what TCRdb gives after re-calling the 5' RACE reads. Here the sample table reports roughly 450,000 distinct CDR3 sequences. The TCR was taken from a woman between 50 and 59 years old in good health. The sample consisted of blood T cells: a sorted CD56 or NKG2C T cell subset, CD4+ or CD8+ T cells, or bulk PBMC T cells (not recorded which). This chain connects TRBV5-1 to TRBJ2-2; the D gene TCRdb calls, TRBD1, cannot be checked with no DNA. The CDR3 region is CASSQGTGVVFTGELFF.